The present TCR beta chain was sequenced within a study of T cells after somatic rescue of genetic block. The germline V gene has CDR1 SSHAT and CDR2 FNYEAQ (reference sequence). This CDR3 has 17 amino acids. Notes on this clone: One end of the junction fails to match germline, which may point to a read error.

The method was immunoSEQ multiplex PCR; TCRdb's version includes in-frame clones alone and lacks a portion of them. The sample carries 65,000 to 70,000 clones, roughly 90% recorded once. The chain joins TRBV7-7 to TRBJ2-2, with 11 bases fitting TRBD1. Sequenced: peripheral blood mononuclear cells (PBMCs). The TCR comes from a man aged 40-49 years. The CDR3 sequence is CASSLGHGQGASGELFF. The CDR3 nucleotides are TGTGCTAGCAGCTTAGGTCACGGACAGGGGGCAAGCGGGGAGCTGTTTTTT. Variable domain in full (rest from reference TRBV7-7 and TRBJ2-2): GAGVSQSPRYKVTKRGQDVTLRCDPISSHATLYWYQQALGQGPEFLTYFNYEAQPDKSGLPSDRFSAERPEGSISTLTIQRTEQRDSAMYRCASSLGHGQGASGELFFGEGSRLTVL.